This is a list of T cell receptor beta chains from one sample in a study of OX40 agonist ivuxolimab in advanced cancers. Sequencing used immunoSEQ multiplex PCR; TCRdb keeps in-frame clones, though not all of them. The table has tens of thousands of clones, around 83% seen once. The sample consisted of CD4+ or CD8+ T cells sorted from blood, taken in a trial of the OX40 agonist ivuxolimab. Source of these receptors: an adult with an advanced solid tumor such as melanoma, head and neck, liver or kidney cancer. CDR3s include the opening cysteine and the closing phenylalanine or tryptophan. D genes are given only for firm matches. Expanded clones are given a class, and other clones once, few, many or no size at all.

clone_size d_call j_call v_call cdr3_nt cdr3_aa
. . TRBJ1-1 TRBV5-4 TGTGCCAGCAGCTTGGTGGGCACTGAAGCTTTCTTT CASSLVGTEAFF
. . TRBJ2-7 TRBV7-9 TGTGCCAGCAGCCGCAGGGACGGCTACGAGCAGTACTTC CASSRRDGYEQYF
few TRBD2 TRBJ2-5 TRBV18 TGTGCCAGCTCAAAACTTAACTACGGGACTAGCGGCCAAGAGACCCAGTACTTC CASSKLNYGTSGQETQYF
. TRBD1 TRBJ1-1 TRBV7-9 TGTGCCAGCAGCTTACCGGCAGAGGGGGCTATGAACACTGAAGCTTTCTTT CASSLPAEGAMNTEAFF
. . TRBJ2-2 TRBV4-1 TGCGCCAGCAGCCCCGTAAACACCGGGGAGCTGTTTTTT CASSPVNTGELFF
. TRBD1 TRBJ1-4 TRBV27 TGTGCCAGCAGTTTAGGAGGGGGCGGTCTAGGGGAAAAACTGTTTTTT CASSLGGGGLGEKLFF
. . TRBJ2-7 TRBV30 TGTGCCTGGGAAAGAGACTACGAGCAGTACTTC CAWERDYEQYF
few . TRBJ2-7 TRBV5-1 TGCGCCAGCAGCTCCGGGACCGCGTTACCCTACGAGCAGTACTTC CASSSGTALPYEQYF
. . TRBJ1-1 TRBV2 TGTGCCAGCAGAGGCGGGAGAGTTGAAGCTTTCTTT CASRGGRVEAFF
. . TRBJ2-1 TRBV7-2 TGTGCCAGCAGCTCGGATAGCTCCTACAATGAGCAGTTCTTC CASSSDSSYNEQFF
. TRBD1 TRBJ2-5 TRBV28 TGTGCCAGCAGTTTAGGCGGACAGGGGGAGACCCAGTACTTC CASSLGGQGETQYF
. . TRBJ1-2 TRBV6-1 TGTGCCAGCAGCTCGGGGTCGTATGGCTACACCTTC CASSSGSYGYTF
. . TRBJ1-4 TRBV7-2 TGTGCCAGCAGCTTAGCTGGGGCCGAAAAAGGGACAACGGAAAAACTGTTTTTT CASSLAGAEKGTTEKLFF
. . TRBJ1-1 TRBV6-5 TGTGCCAGCACTTCGGGCACTGAAGCTTTCTTT CASTSGTEAFF
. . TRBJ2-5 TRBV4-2 TGTGCCAGCAGCCGTATCATAAAAGAGACCCAGTACTTC CASSRIIKETQYF
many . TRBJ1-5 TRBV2 TGTGCCAGCAGTGAATGGGGTCTTCAGCCCCAGCATTTT CASSEWGLQPQHF
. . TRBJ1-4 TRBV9 TGTGCCAGCAGCGAACTCGGTGGCAGAACTAATGAAAAACTGTTTTTT CASSELGGRTNEKLFF
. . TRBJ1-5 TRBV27 TGTGCCAGCAGCCGGCGGGGATTTAATCAGCCCCAGCATTTT CASSRRGFNQPQHF
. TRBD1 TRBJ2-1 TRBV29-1 TGCAGCGTTGAAGATTGGCGGACAGGTAAAAATGAGCAGTTCTTC CSVEDWRTGKNEQFF
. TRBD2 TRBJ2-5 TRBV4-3 TGCGCCAGCAGCCAATACGCGGGGGGCGGTGAGACCCAGTACTTC CASSQYAGGGETQYF
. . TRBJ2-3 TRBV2 TGTGCCAGCAGTGAAAGGCTGGCAGGGGCCACAGATACGCAGTATTTT CASSERLAGATDTQYF
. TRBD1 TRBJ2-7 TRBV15 TGTGCCACCAGCACGGACAGGGACCCCCTACGGGAGCAGTACTTC CATSTDRDPLREQYF
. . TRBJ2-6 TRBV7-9 TGTGCCAGCAGCCCGACGGGTCTCCACTCTGGGGCCAACGTCCTGACTTTC CASSPTGLHSGANVLTF
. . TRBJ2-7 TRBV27 TGTGCCAGCAGTTTAGCGGGGATGGGCTCCTACGAGCAGTACTTC CASSLAGMGSYEQYF
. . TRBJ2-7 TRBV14 TGTGCCAGCAGCCCAGGGTTCTCGAGTGAGCAGTACTTC CASSPGFSSEQYF
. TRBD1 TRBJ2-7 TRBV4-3 TGCGCCAGCAGCCAGGAGACAGGGGCCTACGAGCAGTACTTC CASSQETGAYEQYF
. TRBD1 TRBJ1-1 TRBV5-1 TGCGCCAGCAGCACGAAGGACAGGACAGTCTGGACTGAAGCTTTCTTT CASSTKDRTVWTEAFF
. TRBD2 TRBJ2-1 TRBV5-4 TGTGCCAGCAGCTTAAGGACTAGCGGGAGCTTGGATGAGCAGTTCTTC CASSLRTSGSLDEQFF
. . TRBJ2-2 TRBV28 TGTGCCAGCAGTTCTAAATTGCAGGTACCCAACACCGGGGAGCTGTTTTTT CASSSKLQVPNTGELFF
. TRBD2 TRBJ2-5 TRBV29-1 TGCAGCGTCCTAATTCCGACTAGCGGGAGGGCCGAAACCCAGTACTTC CSVLIPTSGRAETQYF
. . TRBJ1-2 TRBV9 TGTGCCAGCAGCCCCCGGGGGGGGTCGAATGGCTACACCTTC CASSPRGGSNGYTF
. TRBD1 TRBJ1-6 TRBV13 TGTGCCAGCAGCGGAGGACAGGGGAGGGTCGGTTCACCCCTCCACTTT CASSGGQGRVGSPLHF
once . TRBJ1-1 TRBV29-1 TGCAGCGTTGTGGGGAACACTGAAGCTTTCTTT CSVVGNTEAFF
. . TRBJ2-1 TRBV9 TGTGCCAGCAGCGCCGAGCGGGTTCACTCCTACAATGAGCAGTTCTTC CASSAERVHSYNEQFF
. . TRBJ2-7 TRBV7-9 TGTGCCAGCAGCCCCCTGGGGACACCGGGCCCAGGGCTCGAGCAGTACTTC CASSPLGTPGPGLEQYF
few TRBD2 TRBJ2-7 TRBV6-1 TGTGCCAGCAGTCTGGGGGGGTCCCCTTACGAGCAGTACTTC CASSLGGSPYEQYF
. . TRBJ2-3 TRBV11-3 TGTGCCAGCAGCTTAGGGGTGGGGACTAGCACAGATACGCAGTATTTT CASSLGVGTSTDTQYF
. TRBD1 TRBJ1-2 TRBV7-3 TGTGCCAGCGAGGGGACAGTCTATGGCTACACCTTC CASEGTVYGYTF
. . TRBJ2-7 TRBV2 TGTGCCAGCAATCCCATGGGGGCCTTCTACGAGCAGTACTTC CASNPMGAFYEQYF
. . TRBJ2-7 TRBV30 TGTGCCTGGAGTGTAGACTCGAGCTCCTACGAGCAGTACTTC CAWSVDSSSYEQYF
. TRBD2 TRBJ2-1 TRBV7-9 TGTGCCAGCAGCTCCGGGACTAGCGGAACCTACAATGAGCAGTTCTTC CASSSGTSGTYNEQFF
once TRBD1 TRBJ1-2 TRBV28 TGTGCCAGCAGCCCTGGGGTAGGGGGCTCTTATGGCTACACCTTC CASSPGVGGSYGYTF
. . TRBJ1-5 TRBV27 TGTGCCAGCAGTTTCGGAGGGGCGAGGCCCCAGCATTTT CASSFGGARPQHF
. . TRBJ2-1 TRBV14 TGTGCCAGCAGCCAAATCCACTACAATGAGCAGTTCTTC CASSQIHYNEQFF
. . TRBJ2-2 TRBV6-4 TGTGCCAGCAGTGAAGAACCTGGGAAGGGGGAGCTGTTTTTT CASSEEPGKGELFF
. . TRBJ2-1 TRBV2 TGTGCCAGCAGTCACTACGACCCAAAGGAGCAGTTCTTC CASSHYDPKEQFF
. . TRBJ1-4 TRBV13 TGTGCCAGCAGCTCTAAGACAGCTAATGAAAAACTGTTTTTT CASSSKTANEKLFF
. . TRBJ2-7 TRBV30 TGTGCCTGGTCGGAGACTTCCTACGAGCAGTACTTC CAWSETSYEQYF
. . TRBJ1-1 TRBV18 TGTGCCAGCTCAGGGTCGAACGGACGCCAGGACACTGAAGCTTTCTTT CASSGSNGRQDTEAFF
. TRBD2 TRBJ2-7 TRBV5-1 TGCGCCAGCAGCTTGGCTAGCGGGAGCCGGAGCTACGAGCAGTACTTC CASSLASGSRSYEQYF
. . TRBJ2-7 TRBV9 TGTGCCAGCAGCGAAGTGGGAGACGGCGGCTACTACGAGCAGTACTTC CASSEVGDGGYYEQYF
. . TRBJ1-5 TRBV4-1 TGCGCCAGCAGCCAAGTTAGGGATCAGCCCCAGCATTTT CASSQVRDQPQHF
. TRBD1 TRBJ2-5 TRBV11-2 TGTGCCAGCAGCTCCTGGACAGGGGAAGAGACCCAGTACTTC CASSSWTGEETQYF